What follows describes a single TCR beta chain. Its antigen is not yet known. No clone much larger than this one lies a single base away; base qualities are absent. Genomic DNA was extracted from sorted cells for sequencing of the TCRbeta CDR3 region. The immunoSEQ Assay was used for sequencing of TCRbeta CDR3 regions. TCRdb took this table from immuneACCESS and kept in-frame rearrangements with V and J called. Such tables lack part of the clones; where checked against another copy, unresolved V genes explain under half of the gap, and the rest is unexplained. In this sample the table shows over 85,000 clones, roughly 90% of which occur a single time. The top ten hold 0.3% to 0.4% of the sample. The germline V gene yields SGHAT for CDR1 and FQNNGV for CDR2. From the cysteine through the phenylalanine, the CDR3 covers 14 amino acids. Only the CDR3 DNA is retained, 42 bases long and in frame from the first base. The trim is 2 bases for V and 3 bases for J, with a gap of 7 bases between the germline ends.

Patients with a history of autoimmune disease or receiving systemic immunosuppression were excluded from the trial. Peripheral blood for TCR sequencing was collected from all dose cohorts at baseline, on cycle 4 day 1, and on cycle 7 day 1. Samples were obtained from an open-label, multicenter, first-in-human phase I dose-escalation trial of ivuxolimab. Adults with locally advanced or metastatic head and neck squamous cell, hepatocellular, melanoma or renal cell carcinoma were enrolled in the trial. CD4+ and CD8+ T cells were sorted separately from peripheral blood before TCR sequencing. The data were obtained in a study of OX40 agonist ivuxolimab in advanced cancers. Notes on the research overall: Ivuxolimab, which targeted the costimulatory receptor OX40 (CD134), was an agonistic, fully human IgG2 monoclonal antibody. The point of sequencing TCRbeta in the periphery was to test whether ivuxolimab changed TCR sequence diversity and drove clonal T-cell expansion. Intravenous ivuxolimab was administered to patients every 2 weeks at six dose levels: 0.01, 0.1, 0.3, 1.5, 3 and 10 mg/kg. A male proportion of 82.7% and a mean age of 60 years, ranging from roughly 23 to 90, were recorded for the dose-escalation cohort. The paper covers the monotherapy dose-escalation part of the phase I ivuxolimab trial, which included N ≈ 52 patients. Patients were allowed to have had prior anti-PD-1, anti-PD-L1 or anti-CTLA-4 therapy, and 40% to 45% of the dose-escalation patients had previously received checkpoint inhibitors. Of the 50 to 55 patients in dose escalation, around 19 had hepatocellular carcinoma, some 15 had melanoma, 9 had renal cell carcinoma and 9 had head and neck cancer. Partial responses were achieved by three dose-escalation patients, of whom one had hepatocellular carcinoma and two had cutaneous melanoma.

Study-wide findings and limitations: In the 0.1-3.0 mg/kg groups, partial responders were among the patients with the lowest normalized peripheral clonal expansion, particularly in CD8+ T cells. At doses of 0.1 to 3.0 mg/kg, clonal expansion of both CD4+ and CD8+ T cells in blood was seen between baseline and week 6. Low levels of normalized T-cell clonal expansion were also seen in some patients who did not respond. The antigen specificity of the clonally expanded peripheral T cells was not determined. On average, CD8+ T cells showed more expanded clones than CD4+ T cells after ivuxolimab.

Material: CD4+ or CD8+ T cells sorted from blood, obtained in a trial of the OX40 agonist ivuxolimab. This sequence was found in an adult with an advanced solid tumor such as melanoma, head and neck, liver or kidney cancer. The sequence joins TRBV11-2 to TRBJ1-4; a weak D assignment points to TRBD1 (5 bases agree). In nucleotides, the sequence is TGTGCCAGCAGCTTACGGGGGTCTAATGAAAAACTGTTTTTT. It translates as CASSLRGSNEKLFF.